The present entry profiles one TCR beta chain with its context. The source of the sample is a study of blood T cell repertoires in COVID-19. The ends were cut back, 0 bases at V and 3 bases at J, with 10 bases in the middle. The germline V gene has CDR1 SGHRS and CDR2 YFSETQ. This CDR3 is 15 amino acids long. Methods used by the authors: Amplifying reference gene primers gave estimates of nucleated cell counts. The table came from immunoSEQ multiplex PCR; TCRdb's copy has only in-frame clones and leaves some out. That table supplies the V and J calls and clone size; D and trimming were determined from the DNA. This sample yields about 160,000 clones, of which about 85% are seen a single time; about 3% belongs to the top ten.

The origin of this receptor is a human donor with acute or convalescent COVID-19. The donor label of this sample is uncertain. Sequenced sample: peripheral blood. The gene calls are TRBV5-1 and TRBJ2-1; D ambiguous. The CDR3 coding sequence is TGCGCCAGCAGCTTGGCGAGCCGGTTCTACAATGAGCAGTTCTTC. This codes for CASSLASRFYNEQFF. Full variable domain (outside the CDR3, taken from reference TRBV5-1 and TRBJ2-1): KAGVTQTPRYLIKTRGQQVTLSCSPISGHRSVSWYQQTPGQGLQFLFEYFSETQRNKGNFPGRFSGRQFSNSRSEMNVSTLELGDSALYLCASSLASRFYNEQFFGPGTRLTVL.